What follows is one T cell receptor (beta chain) and its context. What it recognizes is unknown. CDR1 and CDR2 (germline): LGHNT, FRNRAP. The CDR3 contains 13 residues. The method, 5' RACE with UMI labels, was used to prepare the TRB cDNA libraries. Reprocessing the 5' RACE reads, TCRdb reports a single entry for every CDR3 protein and omits DNA. The sample features 150,000 to 180,000 distinct CDR3 sequences, with about 0.44% in its top ten. This sample stems from a study of CXCR3-negative and CXCR3-positive naive CD8 T cells. Study-wide results and limits: CXCR3-positive naive cells had TRB CDR3s that were more hydrophobic than CXCR3-negative naive cells had.

The chain links TRBV12-5 to TRBJ1-3. The receptor's source is a human donor in good health. Some clones in this sample may be carry-over from other donors' samples. Sequenced material: naive CXCR3+ CD8+ T cells from blood. Subset specified: CD45RO-CCR7+CD27+CD95- naive CD8+ T cells expressing CXCR3 (TNR3+). The CDR3 is CASSPGSGNTIYF.